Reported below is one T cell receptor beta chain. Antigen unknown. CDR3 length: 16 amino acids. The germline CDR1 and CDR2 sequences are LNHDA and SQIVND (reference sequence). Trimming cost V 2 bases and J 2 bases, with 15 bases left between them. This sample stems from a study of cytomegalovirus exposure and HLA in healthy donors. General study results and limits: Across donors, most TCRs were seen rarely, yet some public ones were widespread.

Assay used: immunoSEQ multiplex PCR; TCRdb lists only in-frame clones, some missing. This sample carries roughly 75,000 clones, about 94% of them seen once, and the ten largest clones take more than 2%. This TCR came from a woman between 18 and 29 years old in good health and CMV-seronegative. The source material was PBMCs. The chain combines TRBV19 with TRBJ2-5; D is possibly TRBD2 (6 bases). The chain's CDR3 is CASSIPLAPPQETQYF. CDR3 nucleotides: TGTGCCAGTAGTATACCACTAGCACCCCCACAAGAGACCCAGTACTTC.